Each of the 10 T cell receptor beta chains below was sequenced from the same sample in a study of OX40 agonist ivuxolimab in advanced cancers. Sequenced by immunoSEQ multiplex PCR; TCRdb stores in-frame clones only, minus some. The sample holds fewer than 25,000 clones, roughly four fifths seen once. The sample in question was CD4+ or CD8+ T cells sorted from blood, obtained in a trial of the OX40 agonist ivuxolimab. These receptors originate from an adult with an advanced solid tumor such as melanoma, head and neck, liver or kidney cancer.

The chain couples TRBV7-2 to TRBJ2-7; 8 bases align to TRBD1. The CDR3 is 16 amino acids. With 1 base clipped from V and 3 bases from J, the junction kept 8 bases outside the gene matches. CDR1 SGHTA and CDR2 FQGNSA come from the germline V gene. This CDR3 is CASSLGLGDRIYEQYF. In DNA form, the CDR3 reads TGTGCCAGCAGCTTAGGTTTGGGGGACAGGATCTACGAGCAGTACTTC.

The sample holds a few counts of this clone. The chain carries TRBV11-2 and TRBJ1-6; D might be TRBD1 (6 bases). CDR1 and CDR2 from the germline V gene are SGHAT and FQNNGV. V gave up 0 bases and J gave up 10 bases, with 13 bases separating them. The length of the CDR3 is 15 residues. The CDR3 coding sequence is TGTGCCAGCAGCTTAGATGGCAGGGGTGGATCACCCCTCCACTTT. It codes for CASSLDGRGGSPLHF.

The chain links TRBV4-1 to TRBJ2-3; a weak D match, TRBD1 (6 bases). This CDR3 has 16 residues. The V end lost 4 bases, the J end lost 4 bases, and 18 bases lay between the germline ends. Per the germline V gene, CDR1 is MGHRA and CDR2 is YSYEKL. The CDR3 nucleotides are TGCGCCAGCAGCCCCTCAGGGGCAGGGGCACCAGATACGCAGTATTTT. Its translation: CASSPSGAGAPDTQYF.

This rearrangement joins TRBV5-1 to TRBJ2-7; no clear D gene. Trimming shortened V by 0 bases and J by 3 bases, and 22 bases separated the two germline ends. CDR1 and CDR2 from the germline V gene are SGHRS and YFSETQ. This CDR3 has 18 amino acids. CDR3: CASSLDLHSRTPHYEQYF. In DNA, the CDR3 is TGCGCCAGCAGCTTGGACTTGCACAGCCGAACACCCCACTACGAGCAGTACTTC. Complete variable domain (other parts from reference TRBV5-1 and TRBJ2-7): KAGVTQTPRYLIKTRGQQVTLSCSPISGHRSVSWYQQTPGQGLQFLFEYFSETQRNKGNFPGRFSGRQFSNSRSEMNVSTLELGDSALYLCASSLDLHSRTPHYEQYFGPGTRLTVT.

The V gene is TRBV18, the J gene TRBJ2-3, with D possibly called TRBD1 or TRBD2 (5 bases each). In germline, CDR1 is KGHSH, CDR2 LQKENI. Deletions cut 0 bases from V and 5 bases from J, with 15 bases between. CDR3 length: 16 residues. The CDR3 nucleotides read TGTGCCAGCTCACCACCGCAGGGAGTAGATGTAGATACGCAGTATTTT. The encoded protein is CASSPPQGVDVDTQYF. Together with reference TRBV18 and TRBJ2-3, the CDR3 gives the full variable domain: NAGVMQNPRHLVRRRGQEARLRCSPMKGHSHVYWYRQLPEEGLKFMVYLQKENIIDESGMPKERFSAEFPKEGPSILRIQQVVRGDSAAYFCASSPPQGVDVDTQYFGPGTRLTVL.

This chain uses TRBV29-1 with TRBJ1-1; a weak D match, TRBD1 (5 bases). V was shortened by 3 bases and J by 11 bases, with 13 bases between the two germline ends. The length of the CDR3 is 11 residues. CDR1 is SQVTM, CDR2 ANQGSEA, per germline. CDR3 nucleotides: TGCAGCGTTGACCCAGGGCTTGGCGCTTTCTTT. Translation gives CSVDPGLGAFF.

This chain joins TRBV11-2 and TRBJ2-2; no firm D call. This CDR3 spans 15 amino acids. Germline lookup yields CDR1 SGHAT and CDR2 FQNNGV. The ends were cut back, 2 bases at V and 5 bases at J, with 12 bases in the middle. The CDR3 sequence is CASSLSGHGTGELFF. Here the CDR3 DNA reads TGTGCCAGCAGCTTATCCGGGCACGGAACCGGGGAGCTGTTTTTT.

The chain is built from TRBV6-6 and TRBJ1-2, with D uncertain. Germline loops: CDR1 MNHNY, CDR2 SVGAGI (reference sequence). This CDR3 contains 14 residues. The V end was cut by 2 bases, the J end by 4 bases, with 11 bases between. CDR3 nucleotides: TGTGCCAGCAGTTACGTGGGGTCGGGCTATGGCTACACCTTC. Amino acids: CASSYVGSGYGYTF.

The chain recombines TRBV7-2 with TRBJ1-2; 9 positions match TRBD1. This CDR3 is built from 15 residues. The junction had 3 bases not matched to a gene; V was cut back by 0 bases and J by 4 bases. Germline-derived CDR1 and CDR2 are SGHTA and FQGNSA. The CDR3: CASSLAGTGIYGYTF. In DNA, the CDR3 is TGTGCCAGCAGCTTAGCTGGGACAGGGATCTATGGCTACACCTTC.

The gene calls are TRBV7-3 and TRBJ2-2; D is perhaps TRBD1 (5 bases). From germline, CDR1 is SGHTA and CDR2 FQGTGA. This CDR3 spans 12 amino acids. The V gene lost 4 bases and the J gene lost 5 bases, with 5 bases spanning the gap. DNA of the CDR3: TGTGCCAGCAGCTACAGGACCGGGGAGCTGTTTTTT. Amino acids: CASSYRTGELFF.